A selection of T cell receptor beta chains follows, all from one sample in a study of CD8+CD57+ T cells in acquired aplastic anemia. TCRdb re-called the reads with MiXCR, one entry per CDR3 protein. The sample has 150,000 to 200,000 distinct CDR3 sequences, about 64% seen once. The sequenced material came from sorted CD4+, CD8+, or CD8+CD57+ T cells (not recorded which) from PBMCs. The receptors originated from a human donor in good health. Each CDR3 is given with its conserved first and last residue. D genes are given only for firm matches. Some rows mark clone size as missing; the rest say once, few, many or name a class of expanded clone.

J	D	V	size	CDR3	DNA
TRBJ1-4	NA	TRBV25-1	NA	CASSDRVGEKLFF	TGTGCCAGCAGTGACAGGGTGGGTGAAAAACTGTTTTTT
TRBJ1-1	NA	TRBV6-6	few	CASSYDRNTEAFF	TGTGCCAGCAGTTACGACAGGAACACTGAAGCTTTCTTT
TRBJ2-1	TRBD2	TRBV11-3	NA	CASSLSSGGYNEQFF	TGTGCCAGCAGCTTATCTAGCGGGGGATACAATGAGCAGTTCTTC
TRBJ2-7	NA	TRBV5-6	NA	CASSPLGLHSDEQYF	TGTGCCAGCAGCCCTCTCGGACTTCACTCGGACGAGCAGTACTTC
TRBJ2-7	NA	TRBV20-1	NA	CSAPKGTEGLGGFYEQYF	TGCAGTGCCCCAAAAGGGACAGAGGGCCTAGGGGGGTTTTACGAGCAGTACTTC
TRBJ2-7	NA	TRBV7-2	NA	CASSPSGVSGEQYF	TGTGCCAGCAGCCCTAGTGGGGTATCGGGGGAGCAGTACTTC
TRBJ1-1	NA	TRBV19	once	CASITPGAGEGTEAFF	TGTGCCAGTATCACCCCAGGGGCGGGGGAAGGCACTGAAGCTTTCTTT
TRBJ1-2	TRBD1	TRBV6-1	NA	CASSEVLTGNYGYTF	TGTGCCAGCAGTGAAGTCCTGACAGGGAACTATGGCTACACCTTC
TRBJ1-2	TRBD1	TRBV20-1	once	CSARLHRDRVAYGYTF	TGCAGTGCTAGACTACACCGGGACAGGGTGGCCTATGGCTACACCTTC
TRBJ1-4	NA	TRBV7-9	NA	CASSLRGDEKLFF	TGTGCCAGCAGCTTGAGGGGGGACGAAAAACTGTTTTTT
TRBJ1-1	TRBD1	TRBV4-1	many	CASSHPGTVMNTEAFF	TGCGCCAGCAGCCATCCCGGGACAGTCATGAACACTGAAGCTTTCTTT
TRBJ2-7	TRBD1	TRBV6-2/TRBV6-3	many	CASSYSRAGGHYEQYF	TGTGCCAGCAGTTACTCTCGGGCAGGGGGTCACTACGAGCAGTACTTC
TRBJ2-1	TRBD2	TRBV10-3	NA	CAISDPTSGRSYEQFF	TGTGCCATCAGTGATCCGACTAGCGGGAGGAGTTATGAGCAGTTCTTC
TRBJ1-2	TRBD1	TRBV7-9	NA	CASSSPRDREGGYTF	TGTGCCAGCAGCTCCCCCCGGGACAGGGAGGGTGGCTACACCTTC
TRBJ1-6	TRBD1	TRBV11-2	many	CASRPHADRGYNSPLHF	TGTGCCAGCAGACCACACGCAGACAGGGGGTATAATTCACCCCTCCACTTT
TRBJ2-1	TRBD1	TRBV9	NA	CVSSAKSTGWNNEQFF	TGTGTCAGCAGCGCCAAATCGACAGGGTGGAACAATGAGCAGTTCTTC
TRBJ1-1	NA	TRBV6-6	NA	CASSYVGSPEAFF	TGTGCCAGCAGTTACGTGGGCTCCCCTGAAGCTTTCTTT
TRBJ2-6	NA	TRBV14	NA	CASSQVVGLPSGANVLTF	TGTGCCAGCAGCCAAGTGGTGGGCTTACCATCTGGGGCCAACGTCCTGACTTTC
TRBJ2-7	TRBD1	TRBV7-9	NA	CASSSRRTGDYEQYF	TGTGCCAGCAGCTCAAGGAGGACAGGGGACTACGAGCAGTACTTC
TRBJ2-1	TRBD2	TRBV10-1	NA	CATLAGGWNEQFF	TGCGCCACCCTAGCGGGAGGGTGGAATGAGCAGTTCTTC
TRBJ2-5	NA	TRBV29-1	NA	CSVNRRGREETQYF	TGCAGCGTCAACCGAAGGGGGAGGGAGGAGACCCAGTACTTC
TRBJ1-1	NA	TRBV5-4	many	CASSTTQGTEAFF	TGTGCCAGCAGCACTACACAGGGAACTGAAGCTTTCTTT
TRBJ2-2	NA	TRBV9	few	CASSVGWGDTGELFF	TGTGCCAGCAGCGTAGGCTGGGGGGACACCGGGGAGCTGTTTTTT
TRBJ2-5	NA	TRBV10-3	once	CAISTDRWETQYF	TGTGCCATCAGTACTGACAGGTGGGAGACCCAGTACTTC
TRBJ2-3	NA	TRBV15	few	CATSRDPPDTQYF	TGTGCCACCAGCAGAGATCCCCCAGATACGCAGTATTTT